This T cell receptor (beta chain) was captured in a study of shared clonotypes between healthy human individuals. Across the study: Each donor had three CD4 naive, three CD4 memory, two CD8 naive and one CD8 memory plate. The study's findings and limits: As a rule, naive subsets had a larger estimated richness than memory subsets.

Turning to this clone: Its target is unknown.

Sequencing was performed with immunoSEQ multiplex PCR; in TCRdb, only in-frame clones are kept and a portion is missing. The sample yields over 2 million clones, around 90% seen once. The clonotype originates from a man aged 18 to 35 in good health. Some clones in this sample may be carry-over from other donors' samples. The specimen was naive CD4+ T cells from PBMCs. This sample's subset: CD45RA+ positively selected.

The CDR3 DNA reads as TGTGCCAGCAGTGAACAGGGGGAAAGCTACGAGCAGTACTTC. Amino acids: CASSEQGESYEQYF. V usage is TRBV2 and J usage is TRBJ2-7, with 7 bases lining up with TRBD1. V shed 2 bases and J 3 bases; nucleotides not matched to a gene: 4. The CDR3 totals 14 residues. CDR1 SNHLY and CDR2 FYNNEI come from the germline V gene.